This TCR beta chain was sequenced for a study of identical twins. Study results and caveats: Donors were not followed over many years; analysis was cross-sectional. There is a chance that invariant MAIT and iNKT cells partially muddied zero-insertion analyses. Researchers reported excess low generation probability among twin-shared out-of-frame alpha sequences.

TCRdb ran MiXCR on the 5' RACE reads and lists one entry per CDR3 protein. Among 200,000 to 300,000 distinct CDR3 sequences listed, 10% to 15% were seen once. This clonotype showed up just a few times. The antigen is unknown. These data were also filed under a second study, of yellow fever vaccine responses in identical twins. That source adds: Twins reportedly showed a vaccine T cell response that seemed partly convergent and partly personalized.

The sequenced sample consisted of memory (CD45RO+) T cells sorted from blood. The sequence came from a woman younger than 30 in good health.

The CDR3 nucleotides are TGTGCCAGTAGTCCCGCGACAGGACTCAATGAGCAGTTCTTC. This codes for CASSPATGLNEQFF. The chain joins TRBV19 to TRBJ2-1; D is possibly TRBD1 (6 bases). Per the germline V gene, CDR1 is LNHDA and CDR2 is SQIVND (reference sequence). Trimming took off 5 bases at V and 6 bases at J, with 14 bases between the two ends. The CDR3 consists of 14 residues.